This TCR beta chain stems from a study of blood T cell repertoires in COVID-19. Study as a whole: COVID-19 samples collected from the United States, Italy and Spain covered acute and convalescent phases. PBMCs, B-cell-depleted T cells, or T cells were the source of the cDNA or gDNA that made up the material.

In the study's own analysis: Reference gene primer amplification yielded estimated nucleated cell counts. Measured with immunoSEQ multiplex PCR; TCRdb has only the in-frame clones, and not every one. V and J calls plus clone size are reproduced from that table; the DNA served to infer D and trimming. The sample carries fewer than 500,000 clones, around 86% recorded once. With 1 base clipped from V and 3 bases from J, the junction kept 6 bases outside the gene matches. Germline V lookup: CDR1 MNHNS, CDR2 SASEGT. The CDR3 is 16 residues long. The TCR originated in a woman in her thirties with active or convalescent COVID-19. The source material was peripheral blood. This chain links TRBV6-1 with TRBJ2-5; 9 nucleotides match TRBD2. The CDR3 here is CASSEEERGAKETQYF. In DNA form, the CDR3 reads TGTGCCAGCAGTGAAGAGGAGCGGGGGGCCAAAGAGACCCAGTACTTC.